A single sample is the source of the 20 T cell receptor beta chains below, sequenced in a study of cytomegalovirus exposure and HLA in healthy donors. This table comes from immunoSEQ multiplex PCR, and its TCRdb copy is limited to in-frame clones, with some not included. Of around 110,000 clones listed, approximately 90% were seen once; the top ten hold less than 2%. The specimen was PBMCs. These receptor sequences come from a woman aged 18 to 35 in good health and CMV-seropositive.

CDR3 residues: CASSLKAGGNTGELFF. In nucleotides, the CDR3 is TGTGCCAGCAGTTTGAAAGCGGGGGGTAACACCGGGGAGCTGTTTTTT. The gene calls are TRBV7-2 and TRBJ2-2; 9 bases map to TRBD2. Germline V CDR1 and CDR2: SGHTA, FQGNSA. The CDR3 extends over 16 amino acids. Trimming cost V 6 bases and J 2 bases; bases outside gene matches: 7. The full variable domain, with the rest looked up from reference TRBV7-2 and TRBJ2-2, is GAGVSQSPSNKVTEKGKDVELRCDPISGHTALYWYRQSLGQGLEFLIYFQGNSAPDKSGLPSDRFSAERTGGSVSTLTIQRTQQEDSAVYLCASSLKAGGNTGELFFGEGSRLTVL.

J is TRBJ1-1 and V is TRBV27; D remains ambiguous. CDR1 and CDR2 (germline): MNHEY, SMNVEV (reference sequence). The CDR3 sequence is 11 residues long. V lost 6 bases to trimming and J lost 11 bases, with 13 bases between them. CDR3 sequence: CASSSGLWAFF. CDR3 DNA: TGTGCCAGCAGCTCTGGACTCTGGGCTTTCTTT.

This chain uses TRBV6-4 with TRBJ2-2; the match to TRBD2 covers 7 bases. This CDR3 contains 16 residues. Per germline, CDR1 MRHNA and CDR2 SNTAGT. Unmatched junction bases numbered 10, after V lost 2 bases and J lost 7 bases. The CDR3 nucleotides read TGTGCCAGCAGTGACCAAGCGGGGCCCCTCAGCGGGGAGCTGTTTTTT. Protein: CASSDQAGPLSGELFF.

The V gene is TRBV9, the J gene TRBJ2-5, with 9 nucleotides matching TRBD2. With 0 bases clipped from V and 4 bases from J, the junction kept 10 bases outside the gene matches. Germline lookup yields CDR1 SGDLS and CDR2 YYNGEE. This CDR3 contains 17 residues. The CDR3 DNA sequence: TGTGCCAGCAGCGTAGACCCGGGCGGGGGGGCCCGAGAGACCCAGTACTTC. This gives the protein CASSVDPGGGARETQYF.

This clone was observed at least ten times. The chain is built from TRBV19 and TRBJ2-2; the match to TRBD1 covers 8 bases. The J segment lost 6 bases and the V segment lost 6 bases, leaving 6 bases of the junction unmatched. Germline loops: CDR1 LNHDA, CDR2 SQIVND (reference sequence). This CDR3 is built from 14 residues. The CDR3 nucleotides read TGTGCCAGTAGCGGACAGGGTTACGCCGGGGAGCTGTTTTTT. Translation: CASSGQGYAGELFF.

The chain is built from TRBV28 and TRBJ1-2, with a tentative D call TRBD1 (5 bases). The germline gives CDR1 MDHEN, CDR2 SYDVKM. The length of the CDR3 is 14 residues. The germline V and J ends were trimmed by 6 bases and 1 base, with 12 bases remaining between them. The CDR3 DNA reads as TGTGCCAGCAGCACCGGGGGGGATAACTATGGCTACACCTTC. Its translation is CASSTGGDNYGYTF.

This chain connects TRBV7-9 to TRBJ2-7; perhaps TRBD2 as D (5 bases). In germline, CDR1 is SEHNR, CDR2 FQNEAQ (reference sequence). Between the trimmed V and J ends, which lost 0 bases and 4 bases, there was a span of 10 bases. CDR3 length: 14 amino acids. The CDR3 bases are TGTGCCAGCAGCTTAGCGGGCGGGCCGTACGAGCAGTACTTC. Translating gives CASSLAGGPYEQYF.

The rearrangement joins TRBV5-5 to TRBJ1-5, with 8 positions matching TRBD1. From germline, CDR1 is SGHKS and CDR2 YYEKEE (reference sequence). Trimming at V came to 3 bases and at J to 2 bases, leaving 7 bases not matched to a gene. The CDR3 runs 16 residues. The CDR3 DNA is TGTGCCAGCAGCTCTCAACAGGGGGGAGGCAATCAGCCCCAGCATTTT. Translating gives CASSSQQGGGNQPQHF.

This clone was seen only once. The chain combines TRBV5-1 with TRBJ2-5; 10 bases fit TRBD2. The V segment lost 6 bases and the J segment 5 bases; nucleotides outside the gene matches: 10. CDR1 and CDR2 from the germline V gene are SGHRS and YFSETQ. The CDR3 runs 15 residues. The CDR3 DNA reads TGCGCCAGCAACCTGATTAGCGGGGGGACGGAGACCCAGTACTTC. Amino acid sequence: CASNLISGGTETQYF.

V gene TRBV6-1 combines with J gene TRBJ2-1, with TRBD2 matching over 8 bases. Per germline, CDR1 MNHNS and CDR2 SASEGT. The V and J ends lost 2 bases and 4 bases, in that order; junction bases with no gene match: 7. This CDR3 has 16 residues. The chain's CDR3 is CASSESAGGGYNEQFF. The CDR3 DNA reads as TGTGCCAGCAGTGAATCGGCGGGGGGCGGTTACAATGAGCAGTTCTTC.

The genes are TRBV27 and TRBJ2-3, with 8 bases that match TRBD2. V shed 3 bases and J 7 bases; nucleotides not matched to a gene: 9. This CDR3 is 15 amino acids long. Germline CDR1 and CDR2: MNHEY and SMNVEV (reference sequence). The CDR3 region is CASSFLTGGSNTQYF. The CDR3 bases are TGTGCCAGCAGTTTTCTGACGGGGGGGTCCAATACGCAGTATTTT.

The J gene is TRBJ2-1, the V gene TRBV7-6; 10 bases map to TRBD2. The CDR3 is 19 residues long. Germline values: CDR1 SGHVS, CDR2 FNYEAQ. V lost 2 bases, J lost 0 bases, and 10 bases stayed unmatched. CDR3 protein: CASSLTVFSGGPSYNEQFF. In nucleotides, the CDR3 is TGTGCCAGCAGCTTAACGGTTTTTAGCGGGGGGCCCTCCTACAATGAGCAGTTCTTC.

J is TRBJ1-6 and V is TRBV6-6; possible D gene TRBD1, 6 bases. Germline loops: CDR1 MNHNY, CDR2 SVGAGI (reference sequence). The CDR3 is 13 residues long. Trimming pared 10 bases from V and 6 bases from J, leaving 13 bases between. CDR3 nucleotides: TGTGCCACACAGGGTCATCTTAATTCACCCCTCCACTTT. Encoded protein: CATQGHLNSPLHF.

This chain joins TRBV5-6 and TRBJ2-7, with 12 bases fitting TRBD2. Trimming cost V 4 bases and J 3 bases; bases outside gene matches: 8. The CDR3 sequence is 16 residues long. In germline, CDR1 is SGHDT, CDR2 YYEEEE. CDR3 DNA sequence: TGTGCCAGCAGCCCGTTCCCGACTAGCGGGGGCTACGAGCAGTACTTC. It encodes CASSPFPTSGGYEQYF.

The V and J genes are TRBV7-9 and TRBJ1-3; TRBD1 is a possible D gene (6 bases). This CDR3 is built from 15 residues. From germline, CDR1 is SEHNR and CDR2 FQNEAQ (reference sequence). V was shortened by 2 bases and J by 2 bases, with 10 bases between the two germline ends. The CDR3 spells CASSLRQGTGNTIYF. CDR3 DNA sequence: TGTGCCAGCAGCTTAAGGCAGGGGACTGGAAACACCATATATTTT.

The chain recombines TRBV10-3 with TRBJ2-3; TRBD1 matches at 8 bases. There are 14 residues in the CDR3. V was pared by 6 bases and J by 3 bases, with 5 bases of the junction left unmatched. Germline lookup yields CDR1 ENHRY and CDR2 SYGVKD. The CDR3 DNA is TGTGCCATCAGAAGGACAGGGAGGACAGATACGCAGTATTTT. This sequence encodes CAIRRTGRTDTQYF.

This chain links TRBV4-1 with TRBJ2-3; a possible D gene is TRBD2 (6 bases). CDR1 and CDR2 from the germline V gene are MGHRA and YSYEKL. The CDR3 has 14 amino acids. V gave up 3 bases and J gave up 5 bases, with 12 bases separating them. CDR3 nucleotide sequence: TGCGCCAGCAGCCAGCCGGGGCGGGGAGATACGCAGTATTTT. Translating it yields CASSQPGRGDTQYF.

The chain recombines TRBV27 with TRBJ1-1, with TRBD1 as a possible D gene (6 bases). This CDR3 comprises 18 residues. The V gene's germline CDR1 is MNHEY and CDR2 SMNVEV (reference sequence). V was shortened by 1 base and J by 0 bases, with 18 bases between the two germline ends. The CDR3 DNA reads TGTGCCAGCAGTTTATTTCAGGGGTTAGGGGCTATGAACACTGAAGCTTTCTTT. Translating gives CASSLFQGLGAMNTEAFF.

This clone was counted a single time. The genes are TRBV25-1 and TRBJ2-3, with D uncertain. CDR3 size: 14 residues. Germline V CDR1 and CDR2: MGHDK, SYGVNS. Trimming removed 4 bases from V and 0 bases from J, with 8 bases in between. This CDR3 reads CASSGQTSTDTQYF. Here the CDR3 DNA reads TGTGCCAGCAGTGGCCAGACTAGCACAGATACGCAGTATTTT.

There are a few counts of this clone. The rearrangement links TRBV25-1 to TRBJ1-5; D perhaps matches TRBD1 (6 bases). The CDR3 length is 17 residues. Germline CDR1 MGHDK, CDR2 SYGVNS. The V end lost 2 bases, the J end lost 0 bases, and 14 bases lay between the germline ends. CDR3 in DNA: TGTGCCAGCAGTGAAAGGGAGGGGGATTATAGCAATCAGCCCCAGCATTTT. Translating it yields CASSEREGDYSNQPQHF.